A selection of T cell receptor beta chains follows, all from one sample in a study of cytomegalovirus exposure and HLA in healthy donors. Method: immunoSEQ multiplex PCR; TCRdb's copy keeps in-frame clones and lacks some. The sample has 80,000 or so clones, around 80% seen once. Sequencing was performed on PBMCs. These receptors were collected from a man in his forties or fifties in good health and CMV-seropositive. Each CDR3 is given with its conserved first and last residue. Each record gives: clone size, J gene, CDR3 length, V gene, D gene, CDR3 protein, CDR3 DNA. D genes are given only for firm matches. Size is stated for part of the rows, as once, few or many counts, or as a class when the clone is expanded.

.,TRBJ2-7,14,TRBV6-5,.,CAIRGGQSSYEQYF,TGTGCCATCAGAGGAGGACAGAGCTCCTACGAGCAGTACTTC
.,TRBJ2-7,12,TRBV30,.,CAQSGNSYEQYF,TGTGCCCAAAGCGGCAACTCCTACGAGCAGTACTTC
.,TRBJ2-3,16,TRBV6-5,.,CASSYSAGKGSDTQYF,TGTGCCAGCAGTTACTCTGCGGGGAAAGGCTCAGATACGCAGTATTTT
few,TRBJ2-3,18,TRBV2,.,CASSEARVGVSSTDTQYF,TGTGCCAGCAGTGAAGCGAGGGTTGGAGTTTCTAGCACAGATACGCAGTATTTT
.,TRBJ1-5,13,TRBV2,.,CASSTHSNQPQHF,TGTGCCAGCAGTACACATAGCAATCAGCCCCAGCATTTT
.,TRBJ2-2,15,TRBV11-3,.,CASSLLGLNTGELFF,TGTGCCAGCAGCTTATTGGGACTCAACACCGGGGAGCTGTTTTTT
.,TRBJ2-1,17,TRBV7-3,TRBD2,CASSLNPGLANYNEQFF,TGTGCCAGCAGCTTAAATCCGGGACTAGCCAACTACAATGAGCAGTTCTTC
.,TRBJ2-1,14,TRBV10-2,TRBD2,CASRPGLADNEQFF,TGCGCCAGCCGGCCGGGACTAGCGGACAATGAGCAGTTCTTC
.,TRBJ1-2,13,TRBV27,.,CASSSVLRDGYTF,TGTGCCAGCAGTTCCGTGTTGCGGGACGGCTACACCTTC
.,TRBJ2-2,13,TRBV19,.,CASDAAGSGELFF,TGTGCCAGCGATGCAGCAGGGTCTGGGGAGCTGTTTTTT
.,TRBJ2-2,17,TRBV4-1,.,CASSQGYGSANTGELFF,TGCGCCAGCAGCCAAGGGTACGGGTCGGCCAACACCGGGGAGCTGTTTTTT
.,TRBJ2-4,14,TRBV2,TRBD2,CASTTTSGDPIQYF,TGTGCCAGCACCACGACTAGCGGGGATCCCATTCAGTACTTC
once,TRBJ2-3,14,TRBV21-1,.,CASSKGGVTDTQYF,TGTGCCAGCAGCAAAGGGGGGGTGACAGATACGCAGTATTTT
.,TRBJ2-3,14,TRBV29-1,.,CSVRSLSGTDTQYF,TGCAGCGTTCGGTCCCTTAGCGGCACAGATACGCAGTATTTT
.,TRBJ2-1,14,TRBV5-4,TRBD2,CASSLIASGNEQFF,TGTGCCAGCAGCTTGATAGCTAGCGGAAATGAGCAGTTCTTC
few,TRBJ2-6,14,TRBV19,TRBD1,CASSDRAGANGLTF,TGTGCCAGTAGCGACAGGGCTGGGGCCAACGGCCTGACTTTC
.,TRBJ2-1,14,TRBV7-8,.,CASSLRRVDNEQFF,TGTGCCAGCAGCTTAAGGAGGGTCGACAATGAGCAGTTCTTC
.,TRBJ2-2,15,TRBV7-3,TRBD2,CASSLAGGLAGELFF,TGTGCCAGCAGCTTAGCGGGAGGATTGGCCGGGGAGCTGTTTTTT
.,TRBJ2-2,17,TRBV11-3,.,CASSLGLFLKGAGELFF,TGTGCCAGCAGCTTGGGCTTGTTCTTGAAGGGGGCCGGGGAGCTGTTTTTT
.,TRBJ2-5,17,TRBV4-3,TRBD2,CASSQGATSGSWGTQYF,TGCGCCAGCAGCCAAGGGGCGACTAGCGGGAGCTGGGGGACCCAGTACTTC
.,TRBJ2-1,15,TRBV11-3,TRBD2,CASSAVAGVFEEQFF,TGTGCCAGCAGTGCTGTAGCGGGGGTTTTTGAAGAGCAGTTCTTC
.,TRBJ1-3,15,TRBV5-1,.,CASSLAGFRGNTIYF,TGCGCCAGCAGCTTGGCAGGGTTCAGGGGAAACACCATATATTTT
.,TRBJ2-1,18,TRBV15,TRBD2,CATSRDYGSGSSYNEQFF,TGTGCCACCAGCAGAGATTACGGTAGCGGGAGCTCCTACAATGAGCAGTTCTTC
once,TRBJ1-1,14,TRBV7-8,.,CASSPSRGNTEAFF,TGTGCCAGCAGCCCTAGCAGGGGGAACACTGAAGCTTTCTTT
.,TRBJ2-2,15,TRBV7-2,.,CASSLRTANTGELFF,TGTGCCAGCAGCTTAAGGACAGCCAACACCGGGGAGCTGTTTTTT
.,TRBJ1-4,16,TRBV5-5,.,CASSSEQWAGIEKLFF,TGTGCCAGCAGCTCGGAACAGTGGGCAGGGATCGAAAAACTGTTTTTT
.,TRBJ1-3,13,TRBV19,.,CASSWSSGNTIYF,TGTGCCAGTAGTTGGAGCTCTGGAAACACCATATATTTT
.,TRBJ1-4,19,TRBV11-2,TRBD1,CASSLGHLGTGGVNEKLFF,TGTGCCAGCAGCTTAGGACACCTCGGGACAGGGGGCGTAAATGAAAAACTGTTTTTT
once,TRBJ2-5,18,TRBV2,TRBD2,CASSDPLAGGTNIETQYF,TGTGCCAGCAGTGACCCCCTCGCCGGCGGGACTAATATCGAGACCCAGTACTTC
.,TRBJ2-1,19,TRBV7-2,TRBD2,CASSLWGTSGSNFFNEQFF,TGTGCCAGCAGCTTATGGGGGACTAGCGGGAGCAACTTTTTCAATGAGCAGTTCTTC
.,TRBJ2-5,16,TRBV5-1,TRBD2,CASSFEGGRVGETQYF,TGCGCCAGCAGCTTCGAGGGCGGGAGGGTCGGAGAGACCCAGTACTTC
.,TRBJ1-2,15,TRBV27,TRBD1,CATKTGLLREGGYTF,TGTGCCACCAAGACAGGGCTGCTACGGGAGGGTGGCTACACCTTC
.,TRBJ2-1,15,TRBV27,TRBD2,CASRRRGGPSNEQFF,TGTGCCAGCCGGCGGAGGGGAGGGCCTAGCAATGAGCAGTTCTTC
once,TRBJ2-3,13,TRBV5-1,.,CASSTGATDTQYF,TGCGCCAGCAGCACGGGAGCCACAGATACGCAGTATTTT
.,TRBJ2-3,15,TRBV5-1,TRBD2,CASSTLAGEADTQYF,TGCGCCAGCAGCACCTTAGCGGGAGAAGCAGATACGCAGTATTTT
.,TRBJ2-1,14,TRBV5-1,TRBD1,CASSSGTGGNEQFF,TGCGCCAGCAGTTCCGGGACAGGGGGCAATGAGCAGTTCTTC
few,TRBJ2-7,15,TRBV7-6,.,CASSLGDSASYEQYF,TGTGCCAGCAGCTTAGGAGACTCGGCCTCCTACGAGCAGTACTTC
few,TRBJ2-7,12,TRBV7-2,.,CASSFLSYEQYF,TGTGCCAGCAGCTTCCTGAGCTACGAGCAGTACTTC
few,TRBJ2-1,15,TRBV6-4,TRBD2,CASSDSTSGYNEQFF,TGTGCCAGCAGTGACTCGACTAGCGGTTACAATGAGCAGTTCTTC
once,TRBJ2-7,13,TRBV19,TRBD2,CASGLAGAYEQYF,TGTGCCAGCGGACTAGCGGGGGCCTACGAGCAGTACTTC
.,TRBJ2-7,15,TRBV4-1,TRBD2,CASSQIAGESGEQYF,TGCGCCAGCAGCCAAATAGCGGGAGAGTCCGGGGAGCAGTACTTC
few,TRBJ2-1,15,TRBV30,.,CAWSFHTSSYNEQFF,TGTGCCTGGTCATTTCATACGAGCTCCTACAATGAGCAGTTCTTC
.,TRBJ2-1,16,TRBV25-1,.,CASSEWMGRSYNEQFF,TGTGCCAGCAGTGAATGGATGGGCCGCTCCTACAATGAGCAGTTCTTC
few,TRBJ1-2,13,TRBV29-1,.,CSVGNQWGDGYTF,TGCAGCGTTGGAAATCAATGGGGAGATGGCTACACCTTC
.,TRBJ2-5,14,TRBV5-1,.,CASSSEGGRETQYF,TGCGCCAGCAGCTCCGAGGGGGGGAGAGAGACCCAGTACTTC
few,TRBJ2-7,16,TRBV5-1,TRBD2,CASSLWTSGGEDEQYF,TGCGCCAGCAGCTTGTGGACTAGCGGGGGAGAGGACGAGCAGTACTTC